This paragraph covers one T cell receptor beta chain sequence. This specimen belongs to a study of blood T cell repertoires in COVID-19. Study at large: Specimens from acute and convalescent COVID-19 originated in the United States, Italy and Spain. Nucleic acid was either cDNA or gDNA, and it came from T cells, B-cell-depleted T cells, or PBMCs.

V shed 6 bases, J shed 1 base, and the junction held 4 bases outside the gene matches. Germline CDR1 and CDR2: LNHDA and SQIVND (reference sequence). This CDR3 is built from 16 residues. Per the authors' pipeline: Estimated nucleated cell counts came from reference gene primer amplification. Produced via immunoSEQ multiplex PCR; TCRdb's table is partial and in-frame only. V, J and clone size were drawn from that table, and D and trimming were deduced from the DNA. The sample consists of approximately 65,000 clones, about 82% of them appearing once. Sequenced input: peripheral blood. The rearrangement links TRBV19 to TRBJ1-6, with 9 bases identical to TRBD1. The source of this sequence is a middle-aged man with acute or convalescent COVID-19. This CDR3 is CASRRQGESYNSPLHF. The CDR3 coding sequence is TGTGCCAGTAGAAGACAGGGGGAATCCTATAATTCACCCCTCCACTTT.